These 8 T cell receptor beta chains were sequenced from one sample in a study of prognosis after radiotherapy for stage I lung cancer. Genomic DNA was subjected to two-round multiplex PCR for amplification of TCR beta CDR3. Each TRBV and TRBJ gene had its own primer in the first PCR round. From the multiplex PCR reads, TCRdb called clonotypes with MiXCR, one entry per CDR3 protein. The profile shows more than 15,000 distinct CDR3 sequences, 55% of them singletons. The specimen was PBMCs, collected before or after stereotactic body radiation therapy (not recorded which). Receptors originate from a donor aged 50 or older with non-small cell lung cancer.

This chain joins TRBV6-5 and TRBJ2-7; 10 bases match TRBD2. With 0 bases clipped from V and 6 bases from J, the junction kept 11 bases outside the gene matches. The CDR3 consists of 17 residues. The V gene's germline CDR1 is MNHEY and CDR2 SVGAGI. DNA for the CDR3: TGTGCCAGCAGTTACTCGAGCCCTAGCGGGAGAAAAGGCGAGCAGTACTTC. It is translated as CASSYSSPSGRKGEQYF.

At least ten counts were recorded for this clonotype. The rearrangement links TRBV27 to TRBJ2-1, with TRBD1 matching over 7 bases. CDR1 and CDR2 (germline): MNHEY, SMNVEV (reference sequence). This CDR3 is built from 15 residues. The J segment lost 5 bases and the V segment lost 8 bases, leaving 12 bases of the junction unmatched. This CDR3 is CASQIRQGVNNEQFF. The CDR3 coding sequence is TGTGCCAGCCAAATTAGACAGGGTGTCAACAATGAGCAGTTCTTC.

This clonotype was found many times. The chain couples TRBV27 to TRBJ2-3, with a possible D match to TRBD1 (6 bases). Germline V gives CDR1 MNHEY, CDR2 SMNVEV (reference sequence). CDR3 length: 15 residues. V lost 8 bases and J lost 5, with 20 bases in between. CDR3 in amino acids: CASGPLGQGIDTQYF. As DNA, the CDR3 is TGTGCCAGCGGTCCTCTGGGACAAGGGATAGATACGCAGTATTTT.

This clonotype has a single count. V and J are TRBV28 and TRBJ1-2; D ambiguous. The CDR3 extends over 14 amino acids. Germline values: CDR1 MDHEN, CDR2 SYDVKM. V lost 7 bases and J lost 4, with 16 bases in between. CDR3 region: CASIFGHMAYGYTF. As DNA, the CDR3 is TGTGCCAGCATTTTTGGGCACATGGCCTATGGCTACACCTTC.

This chain links TRBV6-2 or TRBV6-3 with TRBJ2-7, with 11 bases fitting TRBD2. CDR1 and CDR2 (germline): MNHEY, SVGEGT. The trim removed 5 bases at V and 1 base at J, leaving 16 bases unmatched. The CDR3 is 19 amino acids. CDR3 DNA sequence: TGTGCCAGCAGTACCCCGACTAGCGGGACGAGACGGAGATCCTACGAGCAGTACTTC. Residues: CASSTPTSGTRRRSYEQYF.

With regard to this clonotype: This probably arose from a read error, given a far larger clone one base away. The chain links TRBV6-1 to TRBJ1-1; D is unresolved. V was pared by 7 bases and J by 6 bases, with 21 bases between. The CDR3 loop spans 15 amino acids. Germline lookup yields CDR1 MNHNS and CDR2 SASEGT. The CDR3 here is CASIYRGGPTPEAFF. DNA for the CDR3: TGTGCCAGCATTTACCGCGGAGGCCCGACGCCTGAAGCTTTCTTT.

For this clonotype: Since a far larger clone is one base different, this is likely a read error. The rearrangement links TRBV6-4 to TRBJ2-2; D tentatively fits TRBD1 or TRBD2 (6 bases each). The CDR3 sequence is 16 residues long. Germline CDR1 reads MRHNA; CDR2 reads SNTAGT. V gave up 5 bases and J gave up 5 bases, with 18 bases separating them. The CDR3 spells CASSYGGGERTGELFF. CDR3 nucleotide sequence: TGTGCCAGCAGTTACGGAGGGGGTGAGAGGACCGGGGAGCTGTTTTTT.

This clonotype has at least ten counts. This rearrangement joins TRBV18 to TRBJ2-1; D possibly corresponds to TRBD1 (5 bases). The CDR3 is made up of 13 amino acids. The V gene's germline CDR1 is KGHSH and CDR2 LQKENI. The germline V and J ends were trimmed by 1 base and 4 bases, with 5 bases remaining between them. The CDR3 region is CASSPQGYNEQFF. CDR3 in DNA: TGTGCCAGCTCACCACAGGGGTACAATGAGCAGTTCTTC.